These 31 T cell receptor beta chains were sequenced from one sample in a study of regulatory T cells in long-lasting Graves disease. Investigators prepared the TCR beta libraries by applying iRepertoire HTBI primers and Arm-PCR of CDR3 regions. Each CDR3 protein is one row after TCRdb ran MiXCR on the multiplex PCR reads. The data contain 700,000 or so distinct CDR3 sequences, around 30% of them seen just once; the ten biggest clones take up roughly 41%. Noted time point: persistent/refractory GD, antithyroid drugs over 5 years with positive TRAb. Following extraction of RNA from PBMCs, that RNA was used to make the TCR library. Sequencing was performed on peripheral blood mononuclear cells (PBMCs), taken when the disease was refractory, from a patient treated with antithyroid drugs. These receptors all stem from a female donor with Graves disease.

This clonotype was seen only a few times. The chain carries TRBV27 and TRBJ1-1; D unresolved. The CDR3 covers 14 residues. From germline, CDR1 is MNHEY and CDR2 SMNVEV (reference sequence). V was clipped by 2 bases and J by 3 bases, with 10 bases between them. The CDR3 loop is CASSLVSYYTEAFF. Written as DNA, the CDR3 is TGTGCCAGCAGTTTAGTCAGTTACTACACTGAAGCTTTCTTT.

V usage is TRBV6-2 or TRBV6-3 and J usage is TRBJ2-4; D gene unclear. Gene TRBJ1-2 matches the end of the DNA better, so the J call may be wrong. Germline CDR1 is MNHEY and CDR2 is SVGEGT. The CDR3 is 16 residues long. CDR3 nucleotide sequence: TGTGCCAGCAGTCGAACAGTGGGATCCATCGCGGGTCGCTACACCTTC. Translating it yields CASSRTVGSIAGRYTF.

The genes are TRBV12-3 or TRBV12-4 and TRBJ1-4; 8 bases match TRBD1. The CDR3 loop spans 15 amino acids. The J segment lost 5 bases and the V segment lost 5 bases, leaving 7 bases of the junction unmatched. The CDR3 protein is CASSTRDRPNEKLFF. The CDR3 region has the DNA TGTGCCAGCAGTACGCGGGACAGGCCAAATGAAAAACTGTTTTTT.

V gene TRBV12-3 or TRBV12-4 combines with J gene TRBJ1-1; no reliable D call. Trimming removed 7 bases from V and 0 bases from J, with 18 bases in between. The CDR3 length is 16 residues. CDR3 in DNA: TGTGCCAGCATTACGGATAGGGCCCTTATGAACACTGAAGCTTTCTTT. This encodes CASITDRALMNTEAFF.

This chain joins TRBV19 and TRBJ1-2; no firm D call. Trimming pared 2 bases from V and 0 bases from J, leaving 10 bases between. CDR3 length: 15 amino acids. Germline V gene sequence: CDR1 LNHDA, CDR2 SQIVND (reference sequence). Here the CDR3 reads CASSISRTANYGYTF. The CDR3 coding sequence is TGTGCCAGTAGTATAAGCAGGACGGCTAACTATGGCTACACCTTC.

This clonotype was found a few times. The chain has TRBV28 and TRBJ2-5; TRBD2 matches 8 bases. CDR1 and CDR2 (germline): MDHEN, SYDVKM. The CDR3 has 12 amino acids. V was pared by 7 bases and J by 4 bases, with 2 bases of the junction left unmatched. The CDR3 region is CASNGGVETQYF. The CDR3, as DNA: TGTGCCAGCAACGGGGGGGTAGAGACCCAGTACTTC.

The CDR3 DNA is TGTGCCAGCAGATCAACAGGGGGCAAAAACACTGAAGCTTTCTTT. Translation: CASRSTGGKNTEAFF. This rearrangement joins TRBV7-9 to TRBJ1-1, with 9 positions matching TRBD1. This CDR3 has 15 residues. J gave up 2 bases and V 6 bases, and 7 bases lay outside the gene matches. Germline V lookup: CDR1 SEHNR, CDR2 FQNEAQ (reference sequence).

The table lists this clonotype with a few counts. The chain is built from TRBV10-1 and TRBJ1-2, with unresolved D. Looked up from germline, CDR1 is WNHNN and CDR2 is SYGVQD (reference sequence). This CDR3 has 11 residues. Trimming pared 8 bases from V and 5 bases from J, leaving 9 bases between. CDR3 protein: CASLDGYGYTF. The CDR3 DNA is TGCGCCAGCCTAGACGGTTATGGCTACACCTTC.

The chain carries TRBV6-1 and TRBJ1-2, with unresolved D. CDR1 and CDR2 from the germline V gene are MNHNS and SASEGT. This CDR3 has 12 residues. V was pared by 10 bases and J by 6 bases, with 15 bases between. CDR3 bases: TGTGCCACCCCCAGTGGGCAAGATGGCTACACCTTC. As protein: CATPSGQDGYTF.

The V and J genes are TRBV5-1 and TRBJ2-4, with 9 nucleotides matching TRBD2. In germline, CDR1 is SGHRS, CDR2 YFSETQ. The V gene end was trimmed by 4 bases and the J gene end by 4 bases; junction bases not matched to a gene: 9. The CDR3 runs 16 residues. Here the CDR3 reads CASSDPSLAGKNIQYF. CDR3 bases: TGCGCCAGCAGCGACCCTAGTCTAGCGGGAAAAAACATTCAGTACTTC.

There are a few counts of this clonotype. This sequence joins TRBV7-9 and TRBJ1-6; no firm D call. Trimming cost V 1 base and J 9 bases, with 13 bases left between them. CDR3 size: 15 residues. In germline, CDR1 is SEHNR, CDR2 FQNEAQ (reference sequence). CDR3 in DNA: TGTGCCAGCAGCTTAGACGGTACCCTTGGTTCACCCCTCCACTTT. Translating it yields CASSLDGTLGSPLHF.

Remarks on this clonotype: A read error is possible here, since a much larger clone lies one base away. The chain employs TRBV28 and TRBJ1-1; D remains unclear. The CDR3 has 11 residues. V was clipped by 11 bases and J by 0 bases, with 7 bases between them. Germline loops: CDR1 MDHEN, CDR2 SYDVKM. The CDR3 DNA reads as TGTGCCGGCAAATTGAACACTGAAGCTTTCTTT. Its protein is CAGKLNTEAFF. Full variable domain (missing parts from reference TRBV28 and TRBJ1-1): DVKVTQSSRYLVKRTGEKVFLECVQDMDHENMFWYRQDPGLGLRLIYFSYDVKMKEKGDIPEGYSVSREKKERFSLILESASTNQTSMYLCAGKLNTEAFFGQGTRLTVV.

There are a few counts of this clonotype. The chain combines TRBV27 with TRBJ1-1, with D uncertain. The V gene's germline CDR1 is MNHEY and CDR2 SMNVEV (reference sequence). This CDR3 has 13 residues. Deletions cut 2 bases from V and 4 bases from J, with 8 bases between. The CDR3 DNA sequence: TGTGCCAGCAGTTTAGAAACGGGCACTGAAGCTTTCTTT. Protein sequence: CASSLETGTEAFF.

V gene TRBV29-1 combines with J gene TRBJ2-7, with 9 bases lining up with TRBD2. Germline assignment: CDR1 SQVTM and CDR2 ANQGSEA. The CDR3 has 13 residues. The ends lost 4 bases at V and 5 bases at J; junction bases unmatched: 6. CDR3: CSVAPRLADEQYF. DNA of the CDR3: TGCAGCGTTGCTCCGAGACTAGCGGACGAGCAGTACTTC.

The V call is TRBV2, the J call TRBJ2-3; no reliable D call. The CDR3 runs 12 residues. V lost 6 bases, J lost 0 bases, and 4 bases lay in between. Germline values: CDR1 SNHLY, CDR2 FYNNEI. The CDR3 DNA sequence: TGTGCCAGCAGAGAGAGCACAGATACGCAGTATTTT. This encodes CASRESTDTQYF.

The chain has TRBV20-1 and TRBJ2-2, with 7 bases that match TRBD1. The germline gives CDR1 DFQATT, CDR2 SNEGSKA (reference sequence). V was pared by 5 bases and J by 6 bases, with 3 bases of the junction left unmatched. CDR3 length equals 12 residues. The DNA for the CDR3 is TGCAGTGCTTATACAGGGGCCGGGGAGCTGTTTTTT. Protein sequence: CSAYTGAGELFF.

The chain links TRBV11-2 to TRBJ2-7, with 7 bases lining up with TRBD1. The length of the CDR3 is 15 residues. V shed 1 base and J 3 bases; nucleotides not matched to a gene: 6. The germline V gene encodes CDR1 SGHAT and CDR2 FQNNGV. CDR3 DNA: TGTGCCAGCAGCTTAGGAACGGGACAGTACTACGAGCAGTACTTC. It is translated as CASSLGTGQYYEQYF.

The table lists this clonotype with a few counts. The CDR3 DNA reads as TGTGCCAGCAGCTTAAATTACGGGGGAGGTGAAGCTTTCTTT. It codes for CASSLNYGGGEAFF. The chain employs TRBV7-2 and TRBJ1-1; tentative D call: TRBD1 (5 bases). This CDR3 is built from 14 residues. The germline gives CDR1 SGHTA, CDR2 FQGNSA. V lost 2 bases, J lost 7 bases, and 14 bases lay in between.

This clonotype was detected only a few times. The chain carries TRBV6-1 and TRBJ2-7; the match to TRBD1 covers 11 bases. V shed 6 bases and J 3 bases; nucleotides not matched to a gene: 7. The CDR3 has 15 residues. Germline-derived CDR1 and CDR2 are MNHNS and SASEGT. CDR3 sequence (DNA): TGTGCCAGCAGGGCCGGGACAGGGGGGGACTACGAGCAGTACTTC. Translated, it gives CASRAGTGGDYEQYF.

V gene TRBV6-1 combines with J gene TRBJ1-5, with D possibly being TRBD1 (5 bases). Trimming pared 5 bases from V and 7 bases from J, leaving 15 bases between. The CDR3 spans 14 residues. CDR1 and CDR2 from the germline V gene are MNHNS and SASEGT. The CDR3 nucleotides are TGTGCCAGCAGTCAACGGGGGGGTTCCCAGCCCCAGCATTTT. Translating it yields CASSQRGGSQPQHF.

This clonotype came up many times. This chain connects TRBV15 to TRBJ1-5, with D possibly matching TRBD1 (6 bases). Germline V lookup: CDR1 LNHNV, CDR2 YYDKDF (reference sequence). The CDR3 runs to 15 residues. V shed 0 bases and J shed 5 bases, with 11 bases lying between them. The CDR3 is CATSRDMGADQPQHF. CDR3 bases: TGTGCCACCAGCAGAGATATGGGGGCCGATCAGCCCCAGCATTTT.

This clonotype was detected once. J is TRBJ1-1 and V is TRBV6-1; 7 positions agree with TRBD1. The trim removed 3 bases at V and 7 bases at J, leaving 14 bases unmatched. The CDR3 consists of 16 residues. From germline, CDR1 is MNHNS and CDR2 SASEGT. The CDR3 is CASSEPQGGALGEAFF. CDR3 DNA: TGTGCCAGCAGTGAGCCTCAGGGGGGGGCTCTTGGTGAAGCTTTCTTT.

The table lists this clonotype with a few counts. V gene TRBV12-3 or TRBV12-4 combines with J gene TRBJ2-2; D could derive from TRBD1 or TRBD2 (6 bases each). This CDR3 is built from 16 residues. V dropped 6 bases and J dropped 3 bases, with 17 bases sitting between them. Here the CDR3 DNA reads TGTGCCAGCAGCCCCGGAGGGGGTCCGGACACCGGGGAGCTGTTTTTT. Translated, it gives CASSPGGGPDTGELFF.

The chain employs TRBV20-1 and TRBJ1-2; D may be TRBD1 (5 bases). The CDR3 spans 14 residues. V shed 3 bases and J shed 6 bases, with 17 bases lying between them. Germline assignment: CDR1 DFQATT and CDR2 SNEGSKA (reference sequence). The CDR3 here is CSARDNYGADGYTF. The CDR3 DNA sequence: TGCAGTGCTAGGGATAATTACGGGGCCGATGGCTACACCTTC.

CDR3 sequence (DNA): TGTGCCACCAGCAGAGATCCCCAGGAAAAACTGTTTTTT. Its protein is CATSRDPQEKLFF. The rearrangement uses TRBV15 and TRBJ1-4; D remains unclear. This CDR3 has 13 amino acids. The germline V gene has CDR1 LNHNV and CDR2 YYDKDF (reference sequence). V lost 0 bases to trimming and J lost 8 bases, with 7 bases between them.

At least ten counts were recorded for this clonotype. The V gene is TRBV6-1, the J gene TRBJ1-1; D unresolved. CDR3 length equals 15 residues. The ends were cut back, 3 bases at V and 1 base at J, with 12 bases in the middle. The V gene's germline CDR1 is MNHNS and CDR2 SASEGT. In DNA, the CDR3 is TGTGCCAGCAGTGAGGTCCGGGCCACGAACACTGAAGCTTTCTTT. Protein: CASSEVRATNTEAFF.

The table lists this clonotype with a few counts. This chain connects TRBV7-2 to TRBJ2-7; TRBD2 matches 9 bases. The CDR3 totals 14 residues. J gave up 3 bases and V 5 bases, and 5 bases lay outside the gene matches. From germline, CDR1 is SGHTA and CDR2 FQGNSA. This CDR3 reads CASSQGLAYYEQYF. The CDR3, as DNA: TGTGCCAGCAGCCAGGGACTAGCCTACTACGAGCAGTACTTC.

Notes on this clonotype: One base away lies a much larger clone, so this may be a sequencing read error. The CDR3 DNA reads as TGTGCCAGCAGTTTGCCGAGGGGGGGGCAGGCTTTCTTT. This translates into CASSLPRGGQAFF. This chain joins TRBV28 and TRBJ1-1; a possible D gene is TRBD1 (6 bases). Germline CDR1 is MDHEN and CDR2 is SYDVKM. The CDR3 spans 13 residues. Trimming removed 3 bases from V and 11 bases from J, with 16 bases in between.

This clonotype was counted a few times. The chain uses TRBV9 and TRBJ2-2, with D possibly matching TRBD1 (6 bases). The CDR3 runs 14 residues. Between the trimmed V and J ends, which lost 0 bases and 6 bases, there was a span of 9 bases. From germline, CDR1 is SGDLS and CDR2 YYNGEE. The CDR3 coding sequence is TGTGCCAGCAGCGTAGCAGGGGCACCCGGGGAGCTGTTTTTT. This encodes CASSVAGAPGELFF.

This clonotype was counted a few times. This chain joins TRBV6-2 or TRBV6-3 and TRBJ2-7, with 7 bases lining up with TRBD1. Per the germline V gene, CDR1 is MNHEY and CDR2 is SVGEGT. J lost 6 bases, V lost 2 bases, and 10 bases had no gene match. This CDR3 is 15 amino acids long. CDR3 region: CASSYPPTGTSEQYF. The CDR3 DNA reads TGTGCCAGCAGTTACCCCCCGACAGGGACAAGCGAGCAGTACTTC.

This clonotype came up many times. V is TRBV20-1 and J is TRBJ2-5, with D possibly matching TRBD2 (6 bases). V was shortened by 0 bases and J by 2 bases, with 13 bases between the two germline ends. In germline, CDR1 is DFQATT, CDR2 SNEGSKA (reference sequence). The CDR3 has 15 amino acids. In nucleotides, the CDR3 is TGCAGTGCTAGAGATCCGAACGGGGGACAAGAGACCCAGTACTTC. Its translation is CSARDPNGGQETQYF.